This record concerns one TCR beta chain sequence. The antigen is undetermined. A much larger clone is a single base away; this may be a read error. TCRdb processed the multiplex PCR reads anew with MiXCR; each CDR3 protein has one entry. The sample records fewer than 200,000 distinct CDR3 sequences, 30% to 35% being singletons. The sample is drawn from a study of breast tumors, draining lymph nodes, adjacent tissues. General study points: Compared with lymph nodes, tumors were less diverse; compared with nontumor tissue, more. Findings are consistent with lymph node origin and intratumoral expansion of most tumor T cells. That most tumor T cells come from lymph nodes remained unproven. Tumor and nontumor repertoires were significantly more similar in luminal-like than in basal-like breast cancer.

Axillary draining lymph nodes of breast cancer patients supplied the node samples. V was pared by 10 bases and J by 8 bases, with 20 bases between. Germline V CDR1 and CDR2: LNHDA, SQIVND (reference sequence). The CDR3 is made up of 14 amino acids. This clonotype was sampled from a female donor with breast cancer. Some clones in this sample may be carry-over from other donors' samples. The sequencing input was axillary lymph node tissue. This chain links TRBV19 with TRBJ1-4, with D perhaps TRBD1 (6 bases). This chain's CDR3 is CATAGGGQGEKLFF. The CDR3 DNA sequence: TGTGCCACCGCAGGCGGGGGGCAGGGAGAAAAACTGTTTTTT.